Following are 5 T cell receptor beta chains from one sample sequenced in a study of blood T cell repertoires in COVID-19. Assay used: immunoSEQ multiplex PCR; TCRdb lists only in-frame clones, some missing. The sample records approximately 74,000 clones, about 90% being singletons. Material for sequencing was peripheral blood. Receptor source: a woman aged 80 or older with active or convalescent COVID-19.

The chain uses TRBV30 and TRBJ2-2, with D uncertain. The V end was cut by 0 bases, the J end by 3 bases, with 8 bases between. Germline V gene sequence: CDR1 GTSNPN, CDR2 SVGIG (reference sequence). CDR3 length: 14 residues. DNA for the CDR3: TGTGCCTGGAGTGTACGGTTGGACACCGGGGAGCTGTTTTTT. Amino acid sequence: CAWSVRLDTGELFF.

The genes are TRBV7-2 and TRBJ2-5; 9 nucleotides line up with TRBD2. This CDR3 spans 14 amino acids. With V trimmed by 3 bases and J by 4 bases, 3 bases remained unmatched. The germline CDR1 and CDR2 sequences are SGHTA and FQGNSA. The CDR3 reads CASSLAGGAETQYF. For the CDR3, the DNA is TGTGCCAGCAGCTTGGCGGGAGGGGCAGAGACCCAGTACTTC.

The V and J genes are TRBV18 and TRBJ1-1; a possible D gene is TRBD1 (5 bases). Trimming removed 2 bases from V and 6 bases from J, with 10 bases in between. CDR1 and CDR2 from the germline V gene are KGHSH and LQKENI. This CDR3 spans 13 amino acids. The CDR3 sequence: CASSPMTASEAFF. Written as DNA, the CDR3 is TGTGCCAGCTCACCAATGACAGCTTCTGAAGCTTTCTTT.

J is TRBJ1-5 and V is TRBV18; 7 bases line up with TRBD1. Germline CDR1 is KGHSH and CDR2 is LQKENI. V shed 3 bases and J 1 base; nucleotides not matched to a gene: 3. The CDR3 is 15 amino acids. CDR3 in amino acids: CASSPNRGSNQPQHF. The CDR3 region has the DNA TGTGCCAGCTCACCCAACAGGGGCAGCAATCAGCCCCAGCATTTT.

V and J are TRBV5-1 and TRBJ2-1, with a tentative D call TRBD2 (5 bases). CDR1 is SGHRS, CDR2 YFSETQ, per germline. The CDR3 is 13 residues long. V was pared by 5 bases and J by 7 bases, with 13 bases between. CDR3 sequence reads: CASSSEGRNEQFF. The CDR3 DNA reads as TGCGCCAGCAGTTCTGAGGGCCGGAATGAGCAGTTCTTC.